One and the same sample provided the 12 T cell receptor beta chains below, sequenced in a study of T-cell reconstitution after alpha-beta-depleted transplantation in children. Unique molecular identifiers tagged the TCRbeta library. Using its own MiXCR run on the PCR reads, TCRdb lists one record per CDR3 protein. This sample has about 610,000 distinct CDR3 sequences; roughly a tenth occur once, and the top ten carry roughly 3.9%. This sample comprised PBMCs from the stem cell graft donor, obtained from the stem cell graft. These receptors were taken from a human donor who donated a stem cell graft to a child with acute myeloid leukemia.

The V gene is TRBV28, the J gene TRBJ2-2, with 9 positions matching TRBD1. Trimming removed 2 bases from V and 6 bases from J; junction bases left unmatched: 10. In germline, CDR1 is MDHEN, CDR2 SYDVKM. The CDR3 length is 17 residues. The CDR3 coding sequence is TGTGCCAGCAGTTTAGAGTCCGGGACAGGGAGATCCGGGGAGCTGTTTTTT. Amino acid sequence: CASSLESGTGRSGELFF.

This clonotype has ten or more counts. This chain joins TRBV5-5 and TRBJ2-7; TRBD1 matches at 10 bases. The V segment lost 4 bases and the J segment 4 bases; nucleotides outside the gene matches: 5. The CDR3 runs 14 residues. Germline V lookup: CDR1 SGHKS, CDR2 YYEKEE (reference sequence). The CDR3 protein is CASSPRDRGYEQYF. In DNA, the CDR3 is TGTGCCAGCAGCCCCCGGGACAGGGGTTACGAGCAGTACTTC.

Ten or more counts support this clonotype. The gene calls are TRBV6-2 or TRBV6-3 and TRBJ2-7; 12 bases align to TRBD2. The CDR3 sequence is 15 residues long. Unmatched junction bases numbered 5, after V lost 5 bases and J lost 3 bases. Germline values: CDR1 MNHEY, CDR2 SVGEGT. The CDR3 reads CASSPGTSGRYEQYF. DNA for the CDR3: TGTGCCAGCAGTCCCGGGACTAGCGGGCGCTACGAGCAGTACTTC.

The V call is TRBV4-3, the J call TRBJ2-1; 8 nucleotides agree with TRBD2. Germline CDR1 and CDR2: LGHNA and YSLEER. The CDR3 runs 16 residues. Trimming cost V 3 bases and J 5 bases; bases outside gene matches: 9. The CDR3, as DNA: TGCGCCAGCAGCCATTTTCGGGAGGGCCCCCACAATGAGCAGTTCTTC. Its translation is CASSHFREGPHNEQFF.

The CDR3 is CASSPGAGVDTQYF. CDR3 DNA sequence: TGTGCCAGCAGTCCGGGAGCGGGAGTTGATACGCAGTATTTT. V gene TRBV6-1 combines with J gene TRBJ2-3; the match to TRBD2 covers 8 bases. CDR1 and CDR2 (germline): MNHNS, SASEGT. V shed 5 bases, J shed 6 bases, and the junction held 7 bases outside the gene matches. The CDR3 length is 14 residues.

This clonotype has ten or more counts. The gene calls are TRBV6-5 and TRBJ2-1; the D is unclear. V was shortened by 4 bases and J by 4 bases, with 11 bases between the two germline ends. CDR1 and CDR2 from the germline V gene are MNHEY and SVGAGI. The CDR3 sequence is 14 residues long. In DNA, the CDR3 is TGTGCCAGCAGTTGGAACGGCCAATACAATGAGCAGTTCTTC. Translation: CASSWNGQYNEQFF.

This clonotype has a handful of counts. This chain uses TRBV15 with TRBJ2-5, with TRBD1 as a possible D gene (6 bases). This CDR3 comprises 15 residues. Germline V gene lookup returns CDR1 LNHNV and CDR2 YYDKDF (reference sequence). Between the trimmed V and J ends, which lost 1 base and 1 base, there was a span of 10 bases. Written as DNA, the CDR3 is TGTGCCACCAGCAGAGGGGACACACCCCAAGAGACCCAGTACTTC. Translating gives CATSRGDTPQETQYF.

The table lists this clonotype with many counts. The chain uses TRBV5-1 and TRBJ2-7, with 11 bases lining up with TRBD1. Germline lookup yields CDR1 SGHRS and CDR2 YFSETQ. V lost 5 bases to trimming and J lost 2 bases; unmatched junction nucleotides: 6. This CDR3 is 15 amino acids long. The CDR3 spells CASSSGTGGTYEQYV. The CDR3 DNA sequence: TGCGCCAGCAGTTCCGGGACAGGGGGGACCTACGAGCAGTACGTC.

The chain combines TRBV6-5 with TRBJ2-7; D might be TRBD1 or TRBD2, each matching 5 bases. Deletions cut 6 bases from V and 2 bases from J, with 26 bases between. In germline, CDR1 is MNHEY, CDR2 SVGAGI. This CDR3 has 18 amino acids. As DNA, the CDR3 is TGTGCCAGCAGCCGTTCTCTCCAAAGTGGGACGGTGACCTACGAGCAGTACTTC. Protein sequence: CASSRSLQSGTVTYEQYF.

V usage is TRBV7-2 and J usage is TRBJ2-1, with D perhaps matching TRBD1 (5 bases). CDR1 SGHTA and CDR2 FQGNSA come from the germline V gene. The V and J ends lost 6 bases and 10 bases respectively, with 13 bases between them. This CDR3 has 12 residues. The CDR3, as DNA: TGTGCCAGCAGTCGCCTCCCAGGGGAGCAGTTCTTC. Translating it yields CASSRLPGEQFF.

The chain has TRBV5-1 and TRBJ2-1, with 7 bases aligning to TRBD1. The V segment lost 4 bases and the J segment 5 bases; nucleotides outside the gene matches: 9. Per the germline V gene, CDR1 is SGHRS and CDR2 is YFSETQ. The CDR3 has 15 residues. The CDR3 region is CASSPTGVSDNEQFF. The CDR3 nucleotides read TGCGCCAGCAGCCCCACAGGGGTCAGCGACAATGAGCAGTTCTTC.

The chain has TRBV20-1 and TRBJ2-1; D possibly corresponds to TRBD2 (5 bases). V shed 5 bases and J shed 15 bases, with 17 bases lying between them. The CDR3 covers 11 residues. The germline gives CDR1 DFQATT, CDR2 SNEGSKA (reference sequence). The CDR3 DNA reads as TGCAGTGCTGTAACTTCTAGCCCCGGGTTCTTC. Translating it yields CSAVTSSPGFF.